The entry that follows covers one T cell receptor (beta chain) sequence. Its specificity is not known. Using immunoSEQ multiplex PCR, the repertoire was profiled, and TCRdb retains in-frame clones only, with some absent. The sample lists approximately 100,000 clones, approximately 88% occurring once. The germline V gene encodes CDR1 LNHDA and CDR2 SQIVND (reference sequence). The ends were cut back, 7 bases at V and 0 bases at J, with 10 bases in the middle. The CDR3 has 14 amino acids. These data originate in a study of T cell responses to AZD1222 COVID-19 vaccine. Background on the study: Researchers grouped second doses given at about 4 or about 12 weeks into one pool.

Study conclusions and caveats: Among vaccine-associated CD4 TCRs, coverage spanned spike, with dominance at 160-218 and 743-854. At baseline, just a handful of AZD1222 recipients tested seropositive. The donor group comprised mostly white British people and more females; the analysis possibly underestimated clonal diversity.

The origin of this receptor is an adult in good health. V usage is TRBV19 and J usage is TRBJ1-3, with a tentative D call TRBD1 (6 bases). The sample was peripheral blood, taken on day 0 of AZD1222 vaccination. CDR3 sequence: CASTVDSSGNTIYF. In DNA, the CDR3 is TGTGCCAGTACCGTGGACAGCTCTGGAAACACCATATATTTT.